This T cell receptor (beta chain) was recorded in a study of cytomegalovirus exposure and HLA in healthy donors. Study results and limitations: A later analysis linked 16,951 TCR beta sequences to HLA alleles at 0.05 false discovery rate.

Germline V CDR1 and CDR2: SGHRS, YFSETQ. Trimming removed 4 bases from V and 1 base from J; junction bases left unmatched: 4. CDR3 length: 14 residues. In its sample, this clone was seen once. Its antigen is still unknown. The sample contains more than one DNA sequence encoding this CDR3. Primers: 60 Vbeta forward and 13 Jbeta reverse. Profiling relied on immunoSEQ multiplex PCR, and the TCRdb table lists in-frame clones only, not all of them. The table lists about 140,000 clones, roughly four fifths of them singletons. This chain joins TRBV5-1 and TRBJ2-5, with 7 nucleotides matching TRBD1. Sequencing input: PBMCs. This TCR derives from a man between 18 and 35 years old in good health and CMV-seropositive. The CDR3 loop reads CASSPGTAQETQYF. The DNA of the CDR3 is TGCGCCAGCAGCCCCGGGACAGCCCAAGAGACCCAGTACTTC. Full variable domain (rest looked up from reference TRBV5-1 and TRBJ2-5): KAGVTQTPRYLIKTRGQQVTLSCSPISGHRSVSWYQQTPGQGLQFLFEYFSETQRNKGNFPGRFSGRQFSNSRSEMNVSTLELGDSALYLCASSPGTAQETQYFGPGTRLLVL.